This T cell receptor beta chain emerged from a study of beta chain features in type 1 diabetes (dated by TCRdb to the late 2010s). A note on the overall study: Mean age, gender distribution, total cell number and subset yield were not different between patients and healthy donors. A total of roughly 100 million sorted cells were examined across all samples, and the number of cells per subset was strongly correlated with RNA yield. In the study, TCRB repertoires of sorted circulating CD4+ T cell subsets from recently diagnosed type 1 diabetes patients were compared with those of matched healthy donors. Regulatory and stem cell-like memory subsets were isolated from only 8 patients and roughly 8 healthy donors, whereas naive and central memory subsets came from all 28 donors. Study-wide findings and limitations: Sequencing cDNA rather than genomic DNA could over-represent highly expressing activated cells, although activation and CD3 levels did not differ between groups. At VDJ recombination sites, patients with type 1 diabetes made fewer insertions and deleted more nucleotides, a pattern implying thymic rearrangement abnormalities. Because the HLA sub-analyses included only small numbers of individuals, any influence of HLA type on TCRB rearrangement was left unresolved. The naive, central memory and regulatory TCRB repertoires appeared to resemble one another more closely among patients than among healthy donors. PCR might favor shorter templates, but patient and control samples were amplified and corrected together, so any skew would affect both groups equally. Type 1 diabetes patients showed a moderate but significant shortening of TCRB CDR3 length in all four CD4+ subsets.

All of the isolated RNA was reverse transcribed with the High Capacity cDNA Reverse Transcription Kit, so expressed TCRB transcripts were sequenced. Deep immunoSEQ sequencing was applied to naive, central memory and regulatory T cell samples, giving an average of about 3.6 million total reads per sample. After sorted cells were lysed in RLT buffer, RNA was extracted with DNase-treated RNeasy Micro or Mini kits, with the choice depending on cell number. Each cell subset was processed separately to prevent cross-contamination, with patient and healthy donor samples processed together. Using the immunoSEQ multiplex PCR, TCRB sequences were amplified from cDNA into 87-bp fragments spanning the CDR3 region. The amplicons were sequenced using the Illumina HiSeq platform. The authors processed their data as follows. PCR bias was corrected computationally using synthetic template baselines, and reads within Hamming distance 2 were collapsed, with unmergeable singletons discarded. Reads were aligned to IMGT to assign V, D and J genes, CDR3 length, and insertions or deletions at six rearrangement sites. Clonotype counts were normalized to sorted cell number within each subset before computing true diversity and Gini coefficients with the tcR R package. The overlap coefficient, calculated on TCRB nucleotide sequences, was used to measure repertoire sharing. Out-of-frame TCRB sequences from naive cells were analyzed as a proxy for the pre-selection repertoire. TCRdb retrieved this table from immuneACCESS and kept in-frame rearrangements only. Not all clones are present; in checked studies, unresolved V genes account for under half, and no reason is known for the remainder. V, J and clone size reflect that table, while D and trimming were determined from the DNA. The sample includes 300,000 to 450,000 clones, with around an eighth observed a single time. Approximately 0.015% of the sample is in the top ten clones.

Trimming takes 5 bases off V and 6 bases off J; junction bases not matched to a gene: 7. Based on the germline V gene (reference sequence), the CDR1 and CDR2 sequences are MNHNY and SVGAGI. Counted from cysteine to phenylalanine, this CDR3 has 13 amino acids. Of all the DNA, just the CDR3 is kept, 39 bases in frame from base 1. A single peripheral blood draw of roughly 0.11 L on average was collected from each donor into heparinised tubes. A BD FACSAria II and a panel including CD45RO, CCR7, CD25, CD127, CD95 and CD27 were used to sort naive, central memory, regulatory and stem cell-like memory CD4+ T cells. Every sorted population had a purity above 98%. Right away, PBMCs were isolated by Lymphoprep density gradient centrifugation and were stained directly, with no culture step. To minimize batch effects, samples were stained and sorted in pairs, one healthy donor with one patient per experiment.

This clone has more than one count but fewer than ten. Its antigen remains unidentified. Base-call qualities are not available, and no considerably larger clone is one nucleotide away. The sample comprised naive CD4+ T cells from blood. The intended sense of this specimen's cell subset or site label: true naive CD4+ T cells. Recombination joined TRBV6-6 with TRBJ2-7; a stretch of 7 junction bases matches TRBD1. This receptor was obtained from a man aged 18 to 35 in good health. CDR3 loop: CASSQTTGIEQYF. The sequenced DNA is TGTGCCAGCAGTCAAACGACAGGGATCGAGCAGTACTTC.